Below, 2 T cell receptor beta chains from the same sample are listed, as sequenced in a study of blood T cell repertoires in COVID-19. TCRdb's copy holds only in-frame clones and misses some; the assay was immunoSEQ multiplex PCR. In the table there are about 46,000 clones, 86% of which are singletons. What was sequenced was peripheral blood. These receptors all come from a man older than 75 with active COVID-19.

This clone is labeled as medium-sized (0.01 to 0.1%). The genes are TRBV7-9 and TRBJ2-1; 11 nucleotides line up with TRBD1. The V segment lost 3 bases and the J segment 8 bases; nucleotides outside the gene matches: 6. This CDR3 is 15 amino acids long. Germline V CDR1 and CDR2: SEHNR, FQNEAQ (reference sequence). Here the CDR3 DNA reads TGTGCCAGCAGCTTCGGACAGGGGGCTCTTGATGAGCAGTTCTTC. It encodes CASSFGQGALDEQFF.

This clone has only one observation. The chain uses TRBV9 and TRBJ2-1; a weak D match, TRBD1 (5 bases). Per germline, CDR1 SGDLS and CDR2 YYNGEE. Deletions cut 2 bases from V and 3 bases from J, with 12 bases between. The CDR3 length is 15 residues. The CDR3 spells CASSVGRVSYNEQFF. CDR3 coding DNA: TGTGCCAGCAGCGTGGGCAGGGTTAGCTACAATGAGCAGTTCTTC.